The TCR beta chain described here comes from a study of T cells in Graves' hyperthyroidism and ophthalmopathy. This clonotype turned up a few times. Authors of the study amplified TCR beta CDR3 regions from RNA transcripts. The study used the HTBI primer set for a first-round RT-PCR of the TCR CDR3. TCRdb re-derived calls from the multiplex PCR reads in MiXCR, one entry per CDR3 protein. The data hold fewer than 750,000 distinct CDR3 sequences, with roughly 50% observed a single time. V dropped 0 bases and J dropped 1 base, with 10 bases sitting between them. The CDR3 sequence is 15 residues long. Germline CDR1 MNHEY, CDR2 SVGAGI.

Source material: peripheral blood or thyroid tissue (not recorded which). The sequence was collected from a woman aged 18-29 years with Graves' hyperthyroidism. The chain uses TRBV6-5 and TRBJ2-7; D gene ambiguous. CDR3 loop: CASSYSSSESYEQYF. Here the CDR3 DNA reads TGTGCCAGCAGTTACTCGTCCTCAGAATCCTACGAGCAGTACTTC.